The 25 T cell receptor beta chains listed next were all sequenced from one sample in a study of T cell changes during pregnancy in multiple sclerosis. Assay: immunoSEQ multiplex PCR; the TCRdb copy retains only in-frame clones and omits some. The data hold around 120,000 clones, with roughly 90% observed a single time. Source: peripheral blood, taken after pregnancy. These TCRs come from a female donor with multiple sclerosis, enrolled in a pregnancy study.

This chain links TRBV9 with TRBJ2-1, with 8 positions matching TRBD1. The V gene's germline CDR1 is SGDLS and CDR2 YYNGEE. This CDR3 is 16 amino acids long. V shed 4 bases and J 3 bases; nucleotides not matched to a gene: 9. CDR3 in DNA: TGTGCCAGCAGCTCACTCCAGGGGGCAGACTACAATGAGCAGTTCTTC. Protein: CASSSLQGADYNEQFF.

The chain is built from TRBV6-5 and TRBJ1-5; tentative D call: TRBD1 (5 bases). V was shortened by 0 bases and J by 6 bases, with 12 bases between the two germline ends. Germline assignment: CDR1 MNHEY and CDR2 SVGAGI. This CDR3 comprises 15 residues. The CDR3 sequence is CASSYSSGLGQPQHF. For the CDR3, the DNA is TGTGCCAGCAGTTACTCATCAGGGCTGGGTCAGCCCCAGCATTTT.

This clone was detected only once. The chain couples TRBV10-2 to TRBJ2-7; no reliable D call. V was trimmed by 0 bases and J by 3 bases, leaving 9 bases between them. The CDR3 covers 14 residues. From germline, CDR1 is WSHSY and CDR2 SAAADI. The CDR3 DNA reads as TGCGCCAGCAGTGAGTCTCGGGTCGGCTACGAGCAGTACTTC. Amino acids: CASSESRVGYEQYF.

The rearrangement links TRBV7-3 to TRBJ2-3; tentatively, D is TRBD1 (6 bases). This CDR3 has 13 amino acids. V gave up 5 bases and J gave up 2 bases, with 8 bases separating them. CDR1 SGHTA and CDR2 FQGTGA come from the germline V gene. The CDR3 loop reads CASSAGDTDTQYF. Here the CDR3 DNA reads TGTGCCAGCAGCGCAGGGGACACAGATACGCAGTATTTT.

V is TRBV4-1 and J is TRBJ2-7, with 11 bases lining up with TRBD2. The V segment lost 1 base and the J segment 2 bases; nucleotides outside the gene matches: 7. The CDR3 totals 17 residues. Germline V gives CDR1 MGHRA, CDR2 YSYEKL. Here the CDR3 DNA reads TGCGCCAGCAGCCAAGGCATTAGCGGGGGGGTTCCCTACGAGCAGTACTTC. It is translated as CASSQGISGGVPYEQYF.

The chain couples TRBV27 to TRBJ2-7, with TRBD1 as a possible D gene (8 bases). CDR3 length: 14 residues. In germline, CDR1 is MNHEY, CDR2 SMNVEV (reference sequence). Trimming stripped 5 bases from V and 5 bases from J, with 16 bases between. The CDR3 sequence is CASSHDRGGDEQYF. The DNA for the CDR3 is TGTGCCAGCAGTCATGACAGGGGAGGGGACGAGCAGTACTTC.

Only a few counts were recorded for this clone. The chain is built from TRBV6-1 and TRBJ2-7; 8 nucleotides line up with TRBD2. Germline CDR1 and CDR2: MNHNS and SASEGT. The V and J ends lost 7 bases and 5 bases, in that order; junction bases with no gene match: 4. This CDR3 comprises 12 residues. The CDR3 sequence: CASTRGANEQYF. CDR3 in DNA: TGTGCCAGCACGCGGGGGGCCAACGAGCAGTACTTC.

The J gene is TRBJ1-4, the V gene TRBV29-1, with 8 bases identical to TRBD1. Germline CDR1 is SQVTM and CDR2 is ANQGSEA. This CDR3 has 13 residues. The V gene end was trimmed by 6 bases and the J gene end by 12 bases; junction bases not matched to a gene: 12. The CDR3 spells CSVQGANVLELFF. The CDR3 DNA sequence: TGCAGCGTCCAGGGGGCTAACGTGTTAGAACTGTTTTTT.

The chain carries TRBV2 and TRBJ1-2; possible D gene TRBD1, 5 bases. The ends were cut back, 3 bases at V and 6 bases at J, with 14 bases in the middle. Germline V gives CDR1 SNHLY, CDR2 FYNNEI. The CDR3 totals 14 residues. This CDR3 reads CASSDVQGAHGYTF. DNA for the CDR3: TGTGCCAGCAGTGACGTTCAGGGCGCTCATGGCTACACCTTC.

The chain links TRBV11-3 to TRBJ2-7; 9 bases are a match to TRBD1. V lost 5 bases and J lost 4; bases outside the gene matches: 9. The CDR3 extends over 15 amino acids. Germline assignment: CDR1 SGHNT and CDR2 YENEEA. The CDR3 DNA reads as TGTGCCAGCAGCCTCTCCGGGACAGGGCCATACGAGCAGTACTTC. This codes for CASSLSGTGPYEQYF.

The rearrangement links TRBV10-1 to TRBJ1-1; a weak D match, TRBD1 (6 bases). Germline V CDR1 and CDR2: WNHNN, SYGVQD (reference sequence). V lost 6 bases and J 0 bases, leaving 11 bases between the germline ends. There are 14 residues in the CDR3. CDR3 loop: CASSEDSLNTEAFF. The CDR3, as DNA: TGCGCCAGCAGCGAGGACAGCCTGAACACTGAAGCTTTCTTT.

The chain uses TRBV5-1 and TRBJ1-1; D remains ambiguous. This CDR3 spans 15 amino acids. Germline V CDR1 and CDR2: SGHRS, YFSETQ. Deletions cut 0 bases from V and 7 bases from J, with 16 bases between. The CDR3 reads CASSLEGGLANEAFF. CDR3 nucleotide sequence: TGCGCCAGCAGCTTGGAAGGAGGTTTAGCTAATGAAGCTTTCTTT.

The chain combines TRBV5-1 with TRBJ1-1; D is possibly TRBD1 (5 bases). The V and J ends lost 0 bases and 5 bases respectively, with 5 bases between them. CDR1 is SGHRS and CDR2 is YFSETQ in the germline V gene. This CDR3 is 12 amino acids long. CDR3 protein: CASSLEGTEAFF. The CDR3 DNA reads TGCGCCAGCAGCTTGGAGGGGACTGAAGCTTTCTTT.

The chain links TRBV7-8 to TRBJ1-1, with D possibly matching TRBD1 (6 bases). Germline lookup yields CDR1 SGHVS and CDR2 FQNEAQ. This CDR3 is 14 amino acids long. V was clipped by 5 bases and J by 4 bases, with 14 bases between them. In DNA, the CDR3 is TGTGCCAGCAGCGTCACGCTAGGGGGCACTGAAGCTTTCTTT. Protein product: CASSVTLGGTEAFF.

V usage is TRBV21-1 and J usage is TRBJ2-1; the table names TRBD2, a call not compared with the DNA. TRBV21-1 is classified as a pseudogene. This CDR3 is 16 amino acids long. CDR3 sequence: CASLIGRGGPYNEQFF. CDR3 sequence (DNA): TGTGCCAGCTTAATCGGACGGGGGGGCCCCTACAATGAGCAGTTCTTC.

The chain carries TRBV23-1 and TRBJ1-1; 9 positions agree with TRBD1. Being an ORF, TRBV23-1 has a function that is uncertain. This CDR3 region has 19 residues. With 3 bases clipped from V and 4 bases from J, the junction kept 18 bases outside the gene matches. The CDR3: CASSQDRGHLLLRGTEAFF. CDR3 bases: TGCGCCAGCAGTCAGGACAGGGGCCACCTTCTGCTTCGGGGCACTGAAGCTTTCTTT.

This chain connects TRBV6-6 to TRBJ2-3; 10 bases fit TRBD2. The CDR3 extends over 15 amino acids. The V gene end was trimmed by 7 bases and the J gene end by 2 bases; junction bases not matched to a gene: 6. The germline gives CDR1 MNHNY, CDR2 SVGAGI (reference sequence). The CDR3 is CASKQLAGHTDTQYF. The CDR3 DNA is TGTGCCAGCAAACAACTAGCGGGGCACACAGATACGCAGTATTTT.

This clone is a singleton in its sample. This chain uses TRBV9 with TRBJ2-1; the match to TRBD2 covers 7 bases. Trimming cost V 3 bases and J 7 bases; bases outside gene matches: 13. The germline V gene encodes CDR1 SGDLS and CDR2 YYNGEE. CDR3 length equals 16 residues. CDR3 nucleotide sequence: TGTGCCAGCAGCGCCCCCGGGACTATCAGTGGGAATGAGCAGTTCTTC. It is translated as CASSAPGTISGNEQFF.

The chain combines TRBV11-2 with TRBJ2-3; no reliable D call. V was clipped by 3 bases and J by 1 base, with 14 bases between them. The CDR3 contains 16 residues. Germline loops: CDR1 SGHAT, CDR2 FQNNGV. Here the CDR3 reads CASSLASWHRTDTQYF. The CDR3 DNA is TGTGCCAGCAGCTTGGCCTCCTGGCACCGCACAGATACGCAGTATTTT.

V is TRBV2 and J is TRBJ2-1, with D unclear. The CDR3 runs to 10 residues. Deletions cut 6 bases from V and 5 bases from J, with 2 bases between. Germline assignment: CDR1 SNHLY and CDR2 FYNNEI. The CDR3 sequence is CASSDNEQFF. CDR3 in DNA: TGTGCCAGCAGCGACAATGAGCAGTTCTTC.

The CDR3 loop is CASSLAVEYSPLHF. In DNA form, the CDR3 reads TGTGCCAGCAGCTTAGCGGTGGAGTATTCACCCCTCCACTTT. The chain is built from TRBV11-2 and TRBJ1-6; D ambiguous. Germline CDR1 reads SGHAT; CDR2 reads FQNNGV. The V end lost 1 base, the J end lost 8 bases, and 9 bases lay between the germline ends. This CDR3 has 14 residues.

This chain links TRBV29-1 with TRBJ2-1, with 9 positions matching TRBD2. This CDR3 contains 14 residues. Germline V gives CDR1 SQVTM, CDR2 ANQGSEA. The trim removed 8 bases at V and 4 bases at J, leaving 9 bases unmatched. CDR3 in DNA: TGCAGCAACCTCGCGGGGGGGAGATACAATGAGCAGTTCTTC. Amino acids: CSNLAGGRYNEQFF.

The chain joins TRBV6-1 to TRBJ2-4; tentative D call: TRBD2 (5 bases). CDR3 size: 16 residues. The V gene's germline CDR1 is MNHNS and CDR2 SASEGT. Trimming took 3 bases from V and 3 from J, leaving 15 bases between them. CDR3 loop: CASSDYRSRGKNIQYF. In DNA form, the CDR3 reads TGTGCCAGCAGTGACTATAGGAGCCGGGGCAAAAACATTCAGTACTTC.

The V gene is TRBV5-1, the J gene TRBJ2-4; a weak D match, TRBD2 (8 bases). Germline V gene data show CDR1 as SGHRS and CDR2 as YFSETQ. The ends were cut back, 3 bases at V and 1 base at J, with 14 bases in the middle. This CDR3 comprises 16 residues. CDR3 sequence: CASSYGGGQAKNIQYF. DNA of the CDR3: TGCGCCAGCAGCTACGGGGGGGGACAGGCCAAAAACATTCAGTACTTC.

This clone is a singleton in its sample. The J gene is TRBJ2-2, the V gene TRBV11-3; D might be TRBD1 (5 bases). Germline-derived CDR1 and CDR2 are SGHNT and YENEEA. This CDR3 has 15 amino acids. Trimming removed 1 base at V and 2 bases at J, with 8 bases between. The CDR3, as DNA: TGTGCCAGCAGCTTAGTTAGGGGAAACACCGGGGAGCTGTTTTTT. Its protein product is CASSLVRGNTGELFF.